Listed below are T cell receptor beta chains from one sample, sequenced in a study of T cell responses to AZD1222 COVID-19 vaccine. The table came from immunoSEQ multiplex PCR; TCRdb's copy has only in-frame clones and leaves some out. Of more than 65,000 clones listed, 80% to 90% were seen once; the top ten hold around 3.6%. Sequencing used peripheral blood, obtained 28 days after the second AZD1222 dose. These receptors all stem from an adult who received the AZD1222 COVID-19 vaccine. Each CDR3 is given with its conserved first and last residue. The D gene is left open where the match is weak. The size entry is marked missing in some rows and otherwise reads once, few, many or a size class.

j_gene: TRBJ2-3
v_gene: TRBV5-1
abundance: NA
len: 14
d_gene: NA
CDR3aa: CASSAEGLTDTQYF
CDR3nt: TGCGCCAGCAGCGCCGAGGGTCTTACAGATACGCAGTATTTT

j_gene: TRBJ2-7
v_gene: TRBV7-9
abundance: NA
len: 13
d_gene: NA
CDR3aa: CASSPGRQYEQYF
CDR3nt: TGTGCCAGCAGCCCGGGACGGCAATACGAGCAGTACTTC

j_gene: TRBJ2-1
v_gene: TRBV24-1
abundance: NA
len: 15
d_gene: NA
CDR3aa: CATSDAGSSYNEQFF
CDR3nt: TGTGCCACCAGTGATGCCGGGAGTTCCTACAATGAGCAGTTCTTC

j_gene: TRBJ1-1
v_gene: TRBV6-5
abundance: NA
len: 13
d_gene: TRBD1
CDR3aa: CASSWTGNTEAFF
CDR3nt: TGTGCCAGCAGTTGGACAGGGAACACTGAAGCTTTCTTT

j_gene: TRBJ1-4
v_gene: TRBV27
abundance: NA
len: 15
d_gene: NA
CDR3aa: CASSSVGRGNEKLFF
CDR3nt: TGTGCCAGCAGTTCGGTAGGGCGTGGGAATGAAAAACTGTTTTTT

j_gene: TRBJ1-6
v_gene: TRBV10-3
abundance: NA
len: 14
d_gene: TRBD1
CDR3aa: CAIKPGTGNSPLHF
CDR3nt: TGTGCCATCAAGCCGGGGACAGGGAACTCACCCCTCCACTTT

j_gene: TRBJ1-6
v_gene: TRBV9
abundance: NA
len: 14
d_gene: NA
CDR3aa: CASGRTAGNSPLHF
CDR3nt: TGTGCCAGCGGCCGGACCGCGGGTAATTCACCCCTCCACTTT

j_gene: TRBJ1-1
v_gene: TRBV29-1
abundance: NA
len: 13
d_gene: TRBD1
CDR3aa: CSVAPGGYTEAFF
CDR3nt: TGCAGCGTTGCACCAGGGGGATACACTGAAGCTTTCTTT

j_gene: TRBJ1-1
v_gene: TRBV19
abundance: NA
len: 14
d_gene: NA
CDR3aa: CASSTRSTGTEAFF
CDR3nt: TGTGCCAGTAGTACCCGCTCCACGGGGACTGAAGCTTTCTTT

j_gene: TRBJ2-7
v_gene: TRBV11-2
abundance: NA
len: 15
d_gene: NA
CDR3aa: CASSLEPTEHYEQYF
CDR3nt: TGTGCCAGCAGCTTAGAACCGACGGAACACTACGAGCAGTACTTC

j_gene: TRBJ1-5
v_gene: TRBV3-1/TRBV3-2
abundance: NA
len: 15
d_gene: NA
CDR3aa: CASSRGRVSNQPQHF
CDR3nt: TGTGCCAGCAGCAGGGGTAGGGTTAGCAATCAGCCCCAGCATTTT

j_gene: TRBJ2-1
v_gene: TRBV7-3
abundance: NA
len: 11
d_gene: NA
CDR3aa: CASSLGNEQFF
CDR3nt: TGTGCCAGCAGCTTAGGGAATGAGCAGTTCTTC

j_gene: TRBJ2-7
v_gene: TRBV7-2
abundance: NA
len: 13
d_gene: NA
CDR3aa: CASSFAGYREQYF
CDR3nt: TGTGCCAGCAGCTTTGCAGGGTACCGCGAGCAGTACTTC

j_gene: TRBJ2-3
v_gene: TRBV19
abundance: NA
len: 15
d_gene: NA
CDR3aa: CASSIFDSRADTQYF
CDR3nt: TGTGCCAGTAGTATATTTGACTCCAGGGCAGATACGCAGTATTTT

j_gene: TRBJ2-1
v_gene: TRBV24-1
abundance: NA
len: 16
d_gene: TRBD2
CDR3aa: CATSDLGSGGYNEQFF
CDR3nt: TGTGCCACCAGTGATTTGGGTAGCGGGGGCTACAATGAGCAGTTCTTC

j_gene: TRBJ2-5
v_gene: TRBV5-1
abundance: NA
len: 13
d_gene: TRBD1
CDR3aa: CASSNHRGETQYF
CDR3nt: TGCGCCAGCAGCAATCACAGGGGGGAGACCCAGTACTTC

j_gene: TRBJ2-1
v_gene: TRBV4-1
abundance: NA
len: 19
d_gene: TRBD2
CDR3aa: CASSPQGASGGDAYNEQFF
CDR3nt: TGCGCCAGCAGCCCTCAGGGGGCTAGCGGGGGGGACGCCTACAATGAGCAGTTCTTC

j_gene: TRBJ1-1
v_gene: TRBV3-1/TRBV3-2
abundance: NA
len: 14
d_gene: NA
CDR3aa: CASSQDVWGEEAFF
CDR3nt: TGTGCCAGCAGCCAAGACGTGTGGGGGGAGGAAGCTTTCTTT

j_gene: TRBJ1-6
v_gene: TRBV19
abundance: NA
len: 14
d_gene: NA
CDR3aa: CASRAQSDYSPLHF
CDR3nt: TGTGCCAGTAGGGCACAGTCGGATTACTCACCCCTCCACTTT

j_gene: TRBJ1-2
v_gene: TRBV6-2/TRBV6-3
abundance: NA
len: 14
d_gene: NA
CDR3aa: CASSLDSGTYGYTF
CDR3nt: TGTGCCAGCAGTCTGGATTCAGGAACCTATGGCTACACCTTC

j_gene: TRBJ2-3
v_gene: TRBV2
abundance: NA
len: 14
d_gene: NA
CDR3aa: CASIRGPSTDTQYF
CDR3nt: TGTGCCAGCATCCGGGGGCCGAGCACAGATACGCAGTATTTT

j_gene: TRBJ1-6
v_gene: TRBV5-7
abundance: NA
len: 17
d_gene: NA
CDR3aa: CAGTTNVTGSSSSPLHF
CDR3nt: TGTGCCGGCACAACGAACGTCACAGGTAGTTCTTCTTCACCCCTCCACTTT

j_gene: TRBJ1-2
v_gene: TRBV19
abundance: NA
len: 14
d_gene: NA
CDR3aa: CASSIRFREGGYTF
CDR3nt: TGTGCCAGTAGTATACGTTTTCGGGAAGGTGGCTACACCTTC

j_gene: TRBJ1-1
v_gene: TRBV6-5
abundance: NA
len: 13
d_gene: NA
CDR3aa: CASSRPGWTEAFF
CDR3nt: TGTGCCAGCAGTCGCCCGGGGTGGACTGAAGCTTTCTTT

j_gene: TRBJ2-1
v_gene: TRBV5-4
abundance: NA
len: 16
d_gene: TRBD2
CDR3aa: CASSHGDYYGSDEQFF
CDR3nt: TGTGCCAGCAGCCATGGGGACTACTACGGTAGCGATGAGCAGTTCTTC

j_gene: TRBJ1-6
v_gene: TRBV5-5
abundance: NA
len: 15
d_gene: NA
CDR3aa: CASSSRFSYNSPLHF
CDR3nt: TGTGCCAGCAGCTCTCGGTTCTCCTATAATTCACCCCTCCACTTT

j_gene: TRBJ1-1
v_gene: TRBV24-1
abundance: NA
len: 13
d_gene: NA
CDR3aa: CATSPLRGTEAFF
CDR3nt: TGTGCCACCAGTCCCCTCCGAGGAACTGAAGCTTTCTTT

j_gene: TRBJ2-5
v_gene: TRBV19
abundance: once
len: 18
d_gene: TRBD2
CDR3aa: CASSIGTSGRAALKTQYF
CDR3nt: TGTGCCAGTAGTATCGGGACTAGCGGGAGGGCCGCCTTGAAGACCCAGTACTTC

j_gene: TRBJ1-1
v_gene: TRBV30
abundance: NA
len: 12
d_gene: NA
CDR3aa: CAGTRASTEAFF
CDR3nt: TGTGCCGGAACGAGGGCTAGTACTGAAGCTTTCTTT

j_gene: TRBJ1-2
v_gene: TRBV7-2
abundance: NA
len: 15
d_gene: TRBD1
CDR3aa: CASSPRGQGLYGYTF
CDR3nt: TGTGCCAGCAGCCCAAGGGGACAGGGTCTCTATGGCTACACCTTC

j_gene: TRBJ1-2
v_gene: TRBV7-2
abundance: NA
len: 13
d_gene: NA
CDR3aa: CASSLVGVGGYTF
CDR3nt: TGTGCCAGCAGCTTAGTGGGGGTCGGCGGCTACACCTTC

j_gene: TRBJ2-2
v_gene: TRBV9
abundance: NA
len: 16
d_gene: NA
CDR3aa: CASRGSYLTNTGELFF
CDR3nt: TGTGCCAGCAGAGGATCCTACCTCACAAACACCGGGGAGCTGTTTTTT